This T cell receptor beta chain is from a study of cytomegalovirus exposure and HLA in healthy donors. The CDR3 is 16 amino acids. The germline CDR1 and CDR2 sequences are SGHRS and YFSETQ. The V end lost 1 base, the J end lost 4 bases, and 17 bases lay between the germline ends. Clones were read by immunoSEQ multiplex PCR, and TCRdb kept only the in-frame ones, dropping some. The data show about 140,000 clones, with approximately 88% seen just once and under 5% held by the top ten. J is TRBJ1-1 and V is TRBV5-1; D gene uncertain. This receptor was obtained from a man younger than 35 in good health and CMV-seropositive. The sequenced sample was PBMCs. CDR3 bases: TGCGCCAGCAGCTTGAATAGTCTGGGAGTCTCCACTGAAGCTTTCTTT. Amino acid sequence: CASSLNSLGVSTEAFF.